This T cell receptor beta chain appears in the sequencing data of a study of T cells in Graves' hyperthyroidism and ophthalmopathy. Graves' hyperthyroidism is called stable when ophthalmopathy does not progress within 18 months. The CDR3 runs to 16 residues. V was clipped by 4 bases and J by 2 bases; unmatched bases: 5. Amplification targeted TCR beta CDR3 regions from RNA transcripts. Carried out on the TCR CDR3, a first-round RT-PCR used the HTBI primer set. Each CDR3 protein is one row after TCRdb ran MiXCR on the multiplex PCR reads. The sample has roughly 660,000 distinct CDR3 sequences; around 15% are singletons. This clonotype turned up a few times.

Input material: blood. The source is a middle-aged man with Graves' hyperthyroidism. The V call is TRBV12-3 or TRBV12-4, the J call TRBJ2-1, with TRBD2 identical over 10 bases. The CDR3 DNA reads as TGTGCCAGCAGTTACTCCGGGACTAGCGCCTACAATGAGCAGTTCTTC. Residues: CASSYSGTSAYNEQFF.